A selection of T cell receptor beta chains follows, all from one sample in a study of radiotherapy plus CTLA-4 blockade in lung cancer. Clones were read by immunoSEQ multiplex PCR, and TCRdb kept only the in-frame ones, dropping some. The sample includes about 85,000 clones, approximately 84% of them seen just once. The source material was peripheral blood, sampled from a patient treated with radiotherapy plus ipilimumab. The receptors shown here come from a human donor with non-small cell lung cancer who had a partial response to radiotherapy plus ipilimumab. Each CDR3 is given with its conserved first and last residue. D genes are given only for firm matches. The size field is filled for only some rows; it gives once, few, many or a size class.

V gene	clone size	J gene	D gene	CDR3 DNA	CDR3 protein
TRBV5-6	.	TRBJ1-4	.	TGTGCCAGCAGCTTTACGACAGCCTATAATGAAAAACTGTTTTTT	CASSFTTAYNEKLFF
TRBV28	.	TRBJ2-7	TRBD2	TGTGCCAGCAGTTCAGTGGGACTAGCGGGATACGAGCAGTACTTC	CASSSVGLAGYEQYF
TRBV28	.	TRBJ2-7	TRBD2	TGTGCCAGCAGTACTAGCGGGTCTACCTACGAGCAGTACTTC	CASSTSGSTYEQYF
TRBV7-6	.	TRBJ1-6	.	TGTGCCAGCAGCCCGGGGGTTCTGGGTTCACCCCTCCACTTT	CASSPGVLGSPLHF
TRBV5-1	.	TRBJ2-2	.	TGCGCCAGCAGCTTGGGGGACACAAACGGGGAGCTGTTTTTT	CASSLGDTNGELFF
TRBV5-4	.	TRBJ2-1	TRBD1	TGTGCCAGCAGCTTGGGACAGGGGATGTATGAGCAGTTCTTC	CASSLGQGMYEQFF
TRBV6-4	.	TRBJ1-2	TRBD1	TGTGCCAGCAGTGACTTGGGACAGGGGAGAAGTGTCTACACCTTC	CASSDLGQGRSVYTF
TRBV15	once	TRBJ1-2	.	TGTGCCACCAGCAGGCACATGGAGGATAAAGGCTACACCTTC	CATSRHMEDKGYTF
TRBV27	once	TRBJ2-7	.	TGTGCCAGCAGTATTTCGGACAGCACCTACGAGCAGTACTTC	CASSISDSTYEQYF
TRBV6-5	.	TRBJ1-5	.	TGTGCCAGCAGCCTAACAGGGTTAAATCAGCCCCAGCATTTT	CASSLTGLNQPQHF
TRBV18	.	TRBJ2-1	TRBD2	TGTGCCAGCTCACCGGCGTCTAGCGGGACCTCCTACAATGAGCAGTTCTTC	CASSPASSGTSYNEQFF
TRBV19	.	TRBJ1-1	TRBD1	TGTGCCAGTAGAACCGGGACAGTTATGAACACTGAAGCTTTCTTT	CASRTGTVMNTEAFF
TRBV6-5	.	TRBJ1-2	.	TGTGCCAGCAGTGACCAGGGCAACTATGGCTACACCTTC	CASSDQGNYGYTF